Below are 6 T cell receptor beta chains sequenced from a single sample in a study of blood T cell repertoires in COVID-19. The table came from immunoSEQ multiplex PCR; TCRdb's copy has only in-frame clones and leaves some out. The sample lists hundreds of thousands of clones, around 92% occurring once. Material for sequencing was PBMCs or T cells enriched from blood (not recorded which). The receptor set was obtained from a woman in her 30s who had recovered from COVID-19.

V and J are TRBV11-2 and TRBJ2-7; weak D call: TRBD2 (7 bases). The CDR3 is 17 amino acids. Trimming removed 5 bases from V and 3 bases from J, with 23 bases in between. Germline-derived CDR1 and CDR2 are SGHAT and FQNNGV. CDR3 amino acids: CASSQRTYREGSYEQYF. CDR3 sequence (DNA): TGTGCCAGCAGCCAAAGGACCTACAGGGAGGGCAGCTACGAGCAGTACTTC.

The chain employs TRBV5-1 and TRBJ1-3; possible D gene TRBD1, 5 bases. Germline values: CDR1 SGHRS, CDR2 YFSETQ. The CDR3 has 15 amino acids. V was trimmed by 0 bases and J by 0 bases, leaving 7 bases between them. CDR3 DNA sequence: TGCGCCAGCAGCTTGGGACAGCTCTCTGGAAACACCATATATTTT. It is translated as CASSLGQLSGNTIYF.

The chain employs TRBV6-1 and TRBJ1-2; 11 bases agree with TRBD1. After removal of 1 base from V and 4 bases from J, the junction contained 5 bases not matched to a gene. Germline V CDR1 and CDR2: MNHNS, SASEGT. The CDR3 sequence is 16 residues long. CDR3 DNA sequence: TGTGCCAGCAGTGAAGTAGGGACAGGGGGGGCCTATGGCTACACCTTC. It codes for CASSEVGTGGAYGYTF.

This chain connects TRBV6-4 to TRBJ1-4; D is perhaps TRBD1 (5 bases). CDR1 and CDR2 from the germline V gene are MRHNA and SNTAGT. Between the trimmed V and J ends, which lost 5 bases and 7 bases, there was a span of 14 bases. The CDR3 loop spans 14 amino acids. The DNA for the CDR3 is TGTGCCAGCAGTTTCTGGACATCTTTTGAAAAACTGTTTTTT. This gives the protein CASSFWTSFEKLFF.

The genes are TRBV27 and TRBJ1-5; 9 nucleotides line up with TRBD1. Germline loops: CDR1 MNHEY, CDR2 SMNVEV (reference sequence). The CDR3 is 19 residues long. Losses at the gene ends were 5 bases for V and 0 bases for J; bases not matched to a gene: 14. CDR3 in amino acids: CASSTFPPGQGYSNQPQHF. DNA for the CDR3: TGTGCCAGCAGTACATTCCCCCCGGGACAGGGATATAGCAATCAGCCCCAGCATTTT.

The chain is built from TRBV11-2 and TRBJ2-7; the D gene is possibly TRBD2 (6 bases). Germline V gives CDR1 SGHAT, CDR2 FQNNGV. The CDR3 loop spans 16 amino acids. V was shortened by 5 bases and J by 5 bases, with 22 bases between the two germline ends. The CDR3 sequence: CASSVPPGLGLDEQYF. For the CDR3, the DNA is TGTGCCAGCAGCGTCCCCCCCGGACTGGGACTCGACGAGCAGTACTTC.